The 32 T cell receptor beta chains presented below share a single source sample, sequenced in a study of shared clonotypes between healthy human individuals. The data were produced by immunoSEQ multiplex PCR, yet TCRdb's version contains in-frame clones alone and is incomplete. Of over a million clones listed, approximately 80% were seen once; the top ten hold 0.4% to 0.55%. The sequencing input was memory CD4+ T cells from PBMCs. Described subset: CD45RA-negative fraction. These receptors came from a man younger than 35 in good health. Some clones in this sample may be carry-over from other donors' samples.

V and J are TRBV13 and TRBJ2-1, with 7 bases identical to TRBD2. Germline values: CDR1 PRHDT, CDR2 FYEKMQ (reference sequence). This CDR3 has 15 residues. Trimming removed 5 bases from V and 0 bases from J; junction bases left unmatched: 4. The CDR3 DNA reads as TGTGCCAGCAGCACCCGCGGGAGCTCCTACAATGAGCAGTTCTTC. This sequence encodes CASSTRGSSYNEQFF.

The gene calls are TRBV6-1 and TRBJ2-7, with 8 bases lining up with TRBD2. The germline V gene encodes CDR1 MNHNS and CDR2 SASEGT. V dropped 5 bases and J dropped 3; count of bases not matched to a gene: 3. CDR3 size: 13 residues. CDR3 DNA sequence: TGTGCCAGCAGTCGTGGGACTAGCTACGAGCAGTACTTC. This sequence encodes CASSRGTSYEQYF.

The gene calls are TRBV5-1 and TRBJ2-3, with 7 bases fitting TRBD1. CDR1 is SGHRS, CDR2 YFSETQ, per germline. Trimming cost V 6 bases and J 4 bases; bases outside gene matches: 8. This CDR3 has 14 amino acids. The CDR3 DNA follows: TGCGCCAGCATTAGGACAGGCGGCGCAGATACGCAGTATTTT. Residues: CASIRTGGADTQYF.

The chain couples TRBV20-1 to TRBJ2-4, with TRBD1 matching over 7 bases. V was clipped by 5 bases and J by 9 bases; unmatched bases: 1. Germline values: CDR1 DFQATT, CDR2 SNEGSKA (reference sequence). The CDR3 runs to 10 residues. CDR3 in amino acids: CSAAGGIQYF. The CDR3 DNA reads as TGCAGTGCTGCAGGGGGCATTCAGTACTTC.

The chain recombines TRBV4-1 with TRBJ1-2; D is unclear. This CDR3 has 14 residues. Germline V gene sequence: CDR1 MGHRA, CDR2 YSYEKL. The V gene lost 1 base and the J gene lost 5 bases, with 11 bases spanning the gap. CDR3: CASSQVVGEYGYTF. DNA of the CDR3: TGCGCCAGCAGCCAAGTAGTCGGGGAATATGGCTACACCTTC.

DNA for the CDR3: TGCGCCAGCAGCCGAGAAGCTGGGACTGCCACAGGATCGGAGCAGTACTTC. It is translated as CASSREAGTATGSEQYF. The rearrangement uses TRBV4-3 and TRBJ2-7, with D perhaps TRBD2 (6 bases). The CDR3 runs 17 residues. The V gene lost 4 bases and the J gene lost 7 bases, with 26 bases spanning the gap. Germline values: CDR1 LGHNA, CDR2 YSLEER.

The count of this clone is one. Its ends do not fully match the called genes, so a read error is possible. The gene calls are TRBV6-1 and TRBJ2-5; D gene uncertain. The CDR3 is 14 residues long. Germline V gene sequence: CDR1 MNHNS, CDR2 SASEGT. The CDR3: CVSTIVLISETQYF. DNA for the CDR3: TGTGTCAGCACCATCGTCCTTATATCGGAGACCCAGTACTTC.

CDR3 coding DNA: TGTGCCTGGACAAGGACAGGTTTCTCTGGAAACACCATATATTTT. It is translated as CAWTRTGFSGNTIYF. The chain carries TRBV30 and TRBJ1-3; TRBD1 matches 7 bases. The CDR3 runs to 15 residues. Germline CDR1 and CDR2: GTSNPN and SVGIG (reference sequence). The V and J ends lost 4 bases and 0 bases, in that order; junction bases with no gene match: 6.

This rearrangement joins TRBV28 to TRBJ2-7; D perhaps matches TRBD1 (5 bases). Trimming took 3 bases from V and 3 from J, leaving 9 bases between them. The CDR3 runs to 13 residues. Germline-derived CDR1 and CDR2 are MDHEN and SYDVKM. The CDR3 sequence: CASSFPGFYEQYF. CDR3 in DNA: TGTGCCAGCAGTTTCCCAGGGTTCTACGAGCAGTACTTC.

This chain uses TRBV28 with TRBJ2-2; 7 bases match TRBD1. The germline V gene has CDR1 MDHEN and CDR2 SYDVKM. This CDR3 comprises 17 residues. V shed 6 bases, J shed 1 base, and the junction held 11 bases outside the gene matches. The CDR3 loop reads CASSQRQGMMNTGELFF. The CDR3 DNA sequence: TGTGCCAGCAGCCAAAGACAGGGTATGATGAACACCGGGGAGCTGTTTTTT.

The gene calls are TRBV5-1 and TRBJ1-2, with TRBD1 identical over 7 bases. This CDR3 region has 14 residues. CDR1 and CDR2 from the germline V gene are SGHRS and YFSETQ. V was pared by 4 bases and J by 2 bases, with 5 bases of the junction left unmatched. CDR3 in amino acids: CASSPRDRNYGYTF. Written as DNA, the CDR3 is TGCGCCAGCAGCCCGCGGGACAGAAACTATGGCTACACCTTC.

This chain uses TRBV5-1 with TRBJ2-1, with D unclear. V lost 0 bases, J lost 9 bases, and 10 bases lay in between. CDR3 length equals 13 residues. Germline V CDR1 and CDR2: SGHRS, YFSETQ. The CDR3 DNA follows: TGCGCCAGCAGCTTGGATAAGGCCACTGAGCAGTTCTTC. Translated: CASSLDKATEQFF.

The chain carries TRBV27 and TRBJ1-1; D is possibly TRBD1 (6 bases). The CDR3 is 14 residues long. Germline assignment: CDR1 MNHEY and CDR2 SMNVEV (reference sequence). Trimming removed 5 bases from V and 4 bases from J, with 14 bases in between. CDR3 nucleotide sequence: TGTGCCAGCAGTGGGTACAGGGAGGGCACTGAAGCTTTCTTT. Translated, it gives CASSGYREGTEAFF.

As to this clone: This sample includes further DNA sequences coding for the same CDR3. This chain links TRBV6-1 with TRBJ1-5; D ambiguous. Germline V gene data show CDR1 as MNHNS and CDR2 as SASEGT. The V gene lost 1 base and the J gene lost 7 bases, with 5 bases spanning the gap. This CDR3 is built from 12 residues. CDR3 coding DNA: TGTGCCAGCAGTGAAGTCGGGCAGCCCCAGCATTTT. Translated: CASSEVGQPQHF.

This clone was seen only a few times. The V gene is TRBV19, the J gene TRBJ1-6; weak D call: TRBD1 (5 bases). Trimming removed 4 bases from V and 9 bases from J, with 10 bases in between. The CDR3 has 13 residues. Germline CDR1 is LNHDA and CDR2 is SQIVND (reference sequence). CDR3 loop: CASSTGLASPLHF. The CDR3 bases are TGTGCCAGTAGTACAGGGTTGGCTTCACCCCTCCACTTT.

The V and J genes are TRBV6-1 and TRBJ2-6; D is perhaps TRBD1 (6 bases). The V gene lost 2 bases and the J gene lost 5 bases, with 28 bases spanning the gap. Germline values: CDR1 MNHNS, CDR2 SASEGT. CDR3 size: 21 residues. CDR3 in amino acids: CASSEPPKLAGVVLRANVLTF. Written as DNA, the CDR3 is TGTGCCAGCAGTGAACCTCCAAAACTGGCAGGGGTCGTACTCAGGGCCAACGTCCTGACTTTC.

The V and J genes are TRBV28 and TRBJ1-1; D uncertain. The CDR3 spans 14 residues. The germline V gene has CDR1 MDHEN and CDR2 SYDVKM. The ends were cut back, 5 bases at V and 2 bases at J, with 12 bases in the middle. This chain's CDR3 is CASSPAVFNTEAFF. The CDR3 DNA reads TGTGCCAGCAGTCCCGCCGTGTTCAACACTGAAGCTTTCTTT.

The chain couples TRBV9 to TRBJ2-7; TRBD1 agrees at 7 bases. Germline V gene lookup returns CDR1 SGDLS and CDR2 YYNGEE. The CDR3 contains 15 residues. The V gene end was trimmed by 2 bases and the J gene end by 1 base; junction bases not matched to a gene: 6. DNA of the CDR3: TGTGCCAGCAGCGTCAGCGTGACAGGGTCCTACGAGCAGTACTTC. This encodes CASSVSVTGSYEQYF.

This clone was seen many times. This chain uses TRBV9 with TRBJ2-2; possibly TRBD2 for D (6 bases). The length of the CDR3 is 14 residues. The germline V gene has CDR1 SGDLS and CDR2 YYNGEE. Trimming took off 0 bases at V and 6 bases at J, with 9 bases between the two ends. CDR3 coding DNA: TGTGCCAGCAGCGTAGCTTCGGGAGCCGGGGAGCTGTTTTTT. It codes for CASSVASGAGELFF.

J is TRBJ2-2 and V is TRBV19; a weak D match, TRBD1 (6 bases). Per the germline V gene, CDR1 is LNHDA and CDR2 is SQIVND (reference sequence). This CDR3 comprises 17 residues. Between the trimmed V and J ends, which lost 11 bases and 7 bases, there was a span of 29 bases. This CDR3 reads CASWVGVQGIGSGELFF. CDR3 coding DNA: TGTGCCTCCTGGGTGGGGGTACAGGGAATTGGTAGCGGGGAGCTGTTTTTT. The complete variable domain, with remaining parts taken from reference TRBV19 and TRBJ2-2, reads DGGITQSPKYLFRKEGQNVTLSCEQNLNHDAMYWYRQDPGQGLRLIYYSQIVNDFQKGDIAEGYSVSREKKESFPLTVTSAQKNPTAFYLCASWVGVQGIGSGELFFGEGSRLTVL.

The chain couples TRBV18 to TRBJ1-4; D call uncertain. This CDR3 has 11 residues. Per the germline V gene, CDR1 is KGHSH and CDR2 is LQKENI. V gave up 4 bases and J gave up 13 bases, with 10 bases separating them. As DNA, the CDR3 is TGTGCCAGCTCACAAGGTATTGGACTGTTTTTT. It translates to CASSQGIGLFF.

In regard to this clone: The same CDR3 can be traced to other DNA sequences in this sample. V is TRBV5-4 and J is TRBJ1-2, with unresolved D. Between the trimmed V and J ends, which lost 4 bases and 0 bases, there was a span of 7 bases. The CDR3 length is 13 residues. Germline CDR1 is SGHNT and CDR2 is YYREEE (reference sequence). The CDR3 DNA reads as TGTGCCAGCAGCCTGGATTCTAACTATGGCTACACCTTC. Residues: CASSLDSNYGYTF.

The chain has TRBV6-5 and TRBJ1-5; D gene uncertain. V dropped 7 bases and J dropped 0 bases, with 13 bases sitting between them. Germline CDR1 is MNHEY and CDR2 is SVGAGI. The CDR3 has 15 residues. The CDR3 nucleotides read TGTGCCAGCACTGCTCGGCCTTATAGCAATCAGCCCCAGCATTTT. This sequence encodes CASTARPYSNQPQHF.

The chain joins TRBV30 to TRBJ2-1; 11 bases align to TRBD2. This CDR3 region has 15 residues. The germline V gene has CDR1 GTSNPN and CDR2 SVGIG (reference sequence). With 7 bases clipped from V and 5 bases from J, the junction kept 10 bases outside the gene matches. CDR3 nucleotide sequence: TGTGCCTCAGGTAGCGGGAGGGCCCGAAACAATGAGCAGTTCTTC. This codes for CASGSGRARNNEQFF.

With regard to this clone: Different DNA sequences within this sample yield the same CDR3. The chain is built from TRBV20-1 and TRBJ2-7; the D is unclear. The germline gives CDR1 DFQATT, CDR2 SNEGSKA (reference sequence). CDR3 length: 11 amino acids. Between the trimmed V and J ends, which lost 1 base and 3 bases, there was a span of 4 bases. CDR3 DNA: TGCAGTGCTAGAGGAGACTACGAGCAGTACTTC. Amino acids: CSARGDYEQYF.

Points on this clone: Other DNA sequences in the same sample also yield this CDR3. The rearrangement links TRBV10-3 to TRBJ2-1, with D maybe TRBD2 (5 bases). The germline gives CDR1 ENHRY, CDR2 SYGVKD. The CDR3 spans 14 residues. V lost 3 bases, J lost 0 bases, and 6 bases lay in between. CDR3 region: CAISEGSSYNEQFF. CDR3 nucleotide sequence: TGTGCCATCAGTGAAGGGAGCTCCTACAATGAGCAGTTCTTC.

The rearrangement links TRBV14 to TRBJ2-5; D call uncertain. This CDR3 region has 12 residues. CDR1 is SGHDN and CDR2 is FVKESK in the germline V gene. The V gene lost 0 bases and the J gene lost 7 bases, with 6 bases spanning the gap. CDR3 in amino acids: CASSQDLGTQYF. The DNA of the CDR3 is TGTGCCAGCAGCCAAGATTTGGGGACCCAGTACTTC.

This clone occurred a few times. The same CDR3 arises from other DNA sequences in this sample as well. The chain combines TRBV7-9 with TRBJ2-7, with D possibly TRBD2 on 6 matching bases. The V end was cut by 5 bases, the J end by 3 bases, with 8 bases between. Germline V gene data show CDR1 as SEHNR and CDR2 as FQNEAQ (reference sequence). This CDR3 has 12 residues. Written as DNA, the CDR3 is TGTGCCAGCAGCCCCGGGAGCTACGAGCAGTACTTC. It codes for CASSPGSYEQYF.

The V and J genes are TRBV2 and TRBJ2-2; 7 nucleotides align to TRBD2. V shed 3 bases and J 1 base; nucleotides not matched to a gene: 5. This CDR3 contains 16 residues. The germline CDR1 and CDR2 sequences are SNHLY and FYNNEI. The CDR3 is CASSEQGGRNTGELFF. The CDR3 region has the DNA TGTGCCAGCAGTGAGCAAGGCGGGAGGAACACCGGGGAGCTGTTTTTT.

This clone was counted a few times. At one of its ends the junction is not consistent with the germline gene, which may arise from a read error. The CDR3 is CATSSVHSGNPGELFF. The CDR3 nucleotides read TGTGCCACCAGCAGCGTTCACAGTGGGAACCCCGGGGAGCTGTTTTTT. This rearrangement joins TRBV15 to TRBJ2-2; D is ambiguous. From germline, CDR1 is LNHNV and CDR2 YYDKDF (reference sequence). CDR3 length equals 16 residues. Complete variable domain (other parts from reference TRBV15 and TRBJ2-2): DAMVIQNPRYQVTQFGKPVTLSCSQTLNHNVMYWYQQKSSQAPKLLFHYYDKDFNNEADTPDNFQSRRPNTSFCFLDIRSPGLGDTAMYLCATSSVHSGNPGELFFGEGSRLTVL.

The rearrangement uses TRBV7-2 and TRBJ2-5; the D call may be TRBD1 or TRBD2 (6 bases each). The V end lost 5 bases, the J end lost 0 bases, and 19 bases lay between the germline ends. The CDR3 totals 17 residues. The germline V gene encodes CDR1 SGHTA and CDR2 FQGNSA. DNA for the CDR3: TGTGCCAGCAGCCTACAGCCCGGGGGCACGTACCAAGAGACCCAGTACTTC. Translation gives CASSLQPGGTYQETQYF.

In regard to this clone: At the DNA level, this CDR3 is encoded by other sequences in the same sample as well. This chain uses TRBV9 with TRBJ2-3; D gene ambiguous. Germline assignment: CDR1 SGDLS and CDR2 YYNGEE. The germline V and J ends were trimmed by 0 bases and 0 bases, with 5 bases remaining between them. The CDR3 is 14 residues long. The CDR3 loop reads CASSVEGSTDTQYF. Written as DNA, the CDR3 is TGTGCCAGCAGCGTAGAAGGGAGCACAGATACGCAGTATTTT. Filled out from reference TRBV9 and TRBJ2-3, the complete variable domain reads DSGVTQTPKHLITATGQRVTLRCSPRSGDLSVYWYQQSLDQGLQFLIQYYNGEERAKGNILERFSAQQFPDLHSELNLSSLELGDSALYFCASSVEGSTDTQYFGPGTRLTVL.